Below are 28 T cell receptor beta chains sequenced from a single sample in a study of T cell changes during pregnancy in multiple sclerosis (dated by TCRdb to the late 2010s). Receptor libraries were prepared by the immunoSEQ multiplex PCR assay. Here the immuneACCESS table is served through TCRdb, limited to in-frame sequences with V and J called. Missing clones are a known gap in these copies; in checked studies unresolved V genes cover under half, and the rest lacks a known reason. The table for this sample lists over 65,000 clones; 90% to 95% of them were counted only once. The ten largest clonotypes hold more than 2% of the sample. This specimen consisted of peripheral blood, obtained in the first trimester of pregnancy. The receptors were gathered from a female donor with multiple sclerosis, enrolled in a pregnancy study.

This clone came up once. The chain's CDR3 is CAISDRGTGGTEAFF. In nucleotides, the CDR3 is TGTGCCATCAGTGACCGGGGAACAGGGGGCACTGAAGCTTTCTTT. V usage is TRBV10-3 and J usage is TRBJ1-1; 8 bases are shared with TRBD1. Trimming cost V 3 bases and J 4 bases; bases outside gene matches: 7. In germline, CDR1 is ENHRY, CDR2 SYGVKD. The CDR3 runs to 15 residues.

The chain uses TRBV19 and TRBJ2-3; D possibly corresponds to TRBD1 (6 bases). Per the germline V gene, CDR1 is LNHDA and CDR2 is SQIVND (reference sequence). This CDR3 contains 14 residues. V was pared by 5 bases and J by 2 bases, with 11 bases between. Here the CDR3 DNA reads TGTGCCAGTAGTCCGGGGACACTCACAGATACGCAGTATTTT. Translating gives CASSPGTLTDTQYF.

The V gene is TRBV5-1, the J gene TRBJ1-1; 9 bases map to TRBD1. This CDR3 is 13 amino acids long. V lost 2 bases to trimming and J lost 7 bases; unmatched junction nucleotides: 3. The germline V gene has CDR1 SGHRS and CDR2 YFSETQ. Here the CDR3 DNA reads TGCGCCAGCAGCTTAGACAGGGGGAATGAAGCTTTCTTT. This sequence encodes CASSLDRGNEAFF.

The chain recombines TRBV19 with TRBJ1-2; tentatively, D is TRBD1 (5 bases). Germline-derived CDR1 and CDR2 are LNHDA and SQIVND (reference sequence). This CDR3 has 15 residues. The V gene lost 9 bases and the J gene lost 0 bases, with 17 bases spanning the gap. The CDR3, as DNA: TGTGCCAGCAGTCGGGACTCCCGACCTAACTATGGCTACACCTTC. Protein product: CASSRDSRPNYGYTF.

This chain joins TRBV30 and TRBJ2-2; D call uncertain. Trimming pared 2 bases from V and 6 bases from J, leaving 10 bases between. The CDR3 covers 13 residues. Germline V gene data show CDR1 as GTSNPN and CDR2 as SVGIG (reference sequence). For the CDR3, the DNA is TGTGCCTGGAGTATAGCTCTGGCCGGGGAGCTGTTTTTT. As protein: CAWSIALAGELFF.

The chain's CDR3 is CASKLTYSNQPQHF. The CDR3 DNA reads as TGTGCCAGTAAGTTGACTTATAGCAATCAGCCCCAGCATTTT. The V call is TRBV19, the J call TRBJ1-5; D call uncertain. V dropped 7 bases and J dropped 0 bases, with 10 bases sitting between them. The length of the CDR3 is 14 residues. Germline V gene sequence: CDR1 LNHDA, CDR2 SQIVND (reference sequence).

The rearrangement uses TRBV18 and TRBJ2-7; 14 nucleotides line up with TRBD2. Trimming removed 4 bases from V and 5 bases from J; junction bases left unmatched: 7. From germline, CDR1 is KGHSH and CDR2 LQKENI. The CDR3 has 16 residues. The CDR3 nucleotides are TGTGCCAGCTCACACGGACTAGCGGGAGGTGGTAACGAGCAGTACTTC. Translating it yields CASSHGLAGGGNEQYF. Drawing the rest from reference TRBV18 and TRBJ2-7, the complete variable domain is NAGVMQNPRHLVRRRGQEARLRCSPMKGHSHVYWYRQLPEEGLKFMVYLQKENIIDESGMPKERFSAEFPKEGPSILRIQQVVRGDSAAYFCASSHGLAGGGNEQYFGPGTRLTVT.

This clone was found once. The chain recombines TRBV7-6 with TRBJ1-3; D unclear. CDR1 SGHVS and CDR2 FNYEAQ come from the germline V gene. Trimming cost V 0 bases and J 7 bases, with 7 bases left between them. This CDR3 has 13 residues. This CDR3 reads CASSLAVANTIYF. DNA of the CDR3: TGTGCCAGCAGCTTAGCAGTGGCTAACACCATATATTTT.

CDR3 region: CASSTGTASYEQYF. In DNA form, the CDR3 reads TGTGCCAGCAGTACCGGGACAGCCTCCTACGAGCAGTACTTC. This sequence joins TRBV6-5 and TRBJ2-7; 7 nucleotides agree with TRBD1. V shed 5 bases, J shed 0 bases, and the junction held 4 bases outside the gene matches. Germline CDR1 MNHEY, CDR2 SVGAGI. The CDR3 has 14 amino acids.

This chain uses TRBV6-5 with TRBJ1-3; maybe TRBD1 (6 bases). Deletions cut 5 bases from V and 0 bases from J, with 11 bases between. The CDR3 consists of 15 residues. The germline V gene encodes CDR1 MNHEY and CDR2 SVGAGI. CDR3 in DNA: TGTGCCAGCAGTGTAACAGGGAGCTCTGGAAACACCATATATTTT. Translated, it gives CASSVTGSSGNTIYF.

The chain joins TRBV9 to TRBJ1-2; 8 bases are a match to TRBD1. Trimming at V came to 0 bases and at J to 3 bases, leaving 16 bases not matched to a gene. Germline V lookup: CDR1 SGDLS, CDR2 YYNGEE. CDR3 length: 19 amino acids. This CDR3 reads CASSVAAARPGTGHYGYTF. The CDR3 DNA sequence: TGTGCCAGCAGCGTAGCCGCCGCGAGACCCGGGACAGGACACTATGGCTACACCTTC.

The genes are TRBV7-8 and TRBJ1-2; D gene uncertain. CDR3 length: 17 amino acids. Trimming pared 5 bases from V and 2 bases from J, leaving 21 bases between. Germline CDR1 and CDR2: SGHVS and FQNEAQ. CDR3: CASSLRGSISVNYGYTF. Written as DNA, the CDR3 is TGTGCCAGCAGCCTCCGGGGATCCATATCCGTGAACTATGGCTACACCTTC.

This clone was picked up one time. The rearrangement uses TRBV13 and TRBJ2-5; 14 bases agree with TRBD2. This CDR3 spans 17 amino acids. Germline V gives CDR1 PRHDT, CDR2 FYEKMQ (reference sequence). V lost 4 bases, J lost 5 bases, and 9 bases stayed unmatched. CDR3 amino acids: CASSSRRTSGGRETQYF. In nucleotides, the CDR3 is TGTGCCAGCAGCTCCCGACGGACTAGCGGGGGGCGGGAGACCCAGTACTTC.

The gene calls are TRBV2 and TRBJ1-6; D gene uncertain. Germline loops: CDR1 SNHLY, CDR2 FYNNEI. This CDR3 is built from 19 residues. Trimming left V 1 base short and J 6 bases short, with 22 bases between. CDR3 sequence (DNA): TGTGCCAGCAGTGAAGAAGAGGCCAGCCAACCTTATCGTAATTCACCCCTCCACTTT. It translates to CASSEEEASQPYRNSPLHF.

The chain joins TRBV11-3 to TRBJ2-5, with a tentative D call TRBD2 (5 bases). The CDR3 contains 14 residues. Trimming left V 5 bases short and J 5 bases short, with 15 bases between. Germline CDR1 SGHNT, CDR2 YENEEA. DNA for the CDR3: TGTGCCAGCAGCCAGGCGGCGGGCCTTGAGACCCAGTACTTC. It encodes CASSQAAGLETQYF. The full variable domain, with the rest looked up from reference TRBV11-3 and TRBJ2-5, is EAGVVQSPRYKIIEKKQPVAFWCNPISGHNTLYWYLQNLGQGPELLIRYENEEAVDDSQLPKDRFSAERLKGVDSTLKIQPAELGDSAVYLCASSQAAGLETQYFGPGTRLLVL.

The genes are TRBV7-9 and TRBJ2-7; 8 bases fit TRBD1. J lost 4 bases, V lost 4 bases, and 6 bases had no gene match. Per the germline V gene, CDR1 is SEHNR and CDR2 is FQNEAQ (reference sequence). This CDR3 has 14 amino acids. This CDR3 is CASSYVQGAYEQYF. In DNA form, the CDR3 reads TGTGCCAGCAGCTACGTCCAGGGGGCATACGAGCAGTACTTC.

The V gene is TRBV4-3, the J gene TRBJ2-5, with 12 nucleotides matching TRBD2. With 0 bases clipped from V and 7 bases from J, the junction kept 9 bases outside the gene matches. Per the germline V gene, CDR1 is LGHNA and CDR2 is YSLEER. CDR3 length: 17 residues. The CDR3 nucleotides read TGCGCCAGCAGCCAAGATAGGGCTAGCGGGGGGGCCTCGACCCAGTACTTC. Residues: CASSQDRASGGASTQYF.

The chain employs TRBV27 and TRBJ2-7, with a weak D call TRBD1 (5 bases). The CDR3 is 15 residues long. V lost 3 bases and J 0 bases, leaving 12 bases between the germline ends. The V gene's germline CDR1 is MNHEY and CDR2 SMNVEV (reference sequence). CDR3 region: CASSFADSFSYEQYF. The CDR3 DNA sequence: TGTGCCAGCAGTTTCGCCGACAGCTTCTCCTACGAGCAGTACTTC.

The J gene is TRBJ2-5, the V gene TRBV9; no firm D call. Germline CDR1 SGDLS, CDR2 YYNGEE. This CDR3 has 16 residues. Trimming took 0 bases from V and 1 from J, leaving 13 bases between them. The DNA of the CDR3 is TGTGCCAGCAGCGTAGAGAACTACGGGTCCCAAGAGACCCAGTACTTC. The encoded protein is CASSVENYGSQETQYF.

This rearrangement joins TRBV11-3 to TRBJ2-5, with 8 bases identical to TRBD2. The ends lost 1 base at V and 1 base at J; junction bases unmatched: 2. The germline V gene encodes CDR1 SGHNT and CDR2 YENEEA. CDR3 size: 15 residues. CDR3 protein: CASSLAGGRQETQYF. DNA of the CDR3: TGTGCCAGCAGCTTAGCGGGGGGGCGCCAAGAGACCCAGTACTTC.

The V and J genes are TRBV28 and TRBJ1-3; the D gene is possibly TRBD1 (5 bases). CDR3 size: 14 residues. Deletions cut 3 bases from V and 3 bases from J, with 9 bases between. The V gene's germline CDR1 is MDHEN and CDR2 SYDVKM. The CDR3 DNA sequence: TGTGCCAGCAGTTTTTGGGGGGATGGAAACACCATATATTTT. It codes for CASSFWGDGNTIYF.

The table lists this clone with a count of one. The chain joins TRBV11-3 to TRBJ2-2, with TRBD2 matching over 13 bases. CDR1 and CDR2 (germline): SGHNT, YENEEA. V gave up 5 bases and J gave up 5 bases; unmatched junction bases: 2. The CDR3 is 15 amino acids. The DNA for the CDR3 is TGTGCCAGCAGCCAACTAGCGGGAGGGACCGGGGAGCTGTTTTTT. It codes for CASSQLAGGTGELFF.

The V and J genes are TRBV28 and TRBJ2-7; TRBD2 agrees at 7 bases. The V segment lost 4 bases and the J segment 3 bases; nucleotides outside the gene matches: 6. Germline V gives CDR1 MDHEN, CDR2 SYDVKM. CDR3 length: 14 residues. The CDR3 coding sequence is TGTGCCAGCAGTTCAACTAGCGCTAACTACGAGCAGTACTTC. Its translation: CASSSTSANYEQYF.

This chain connects TRBV4-2 to TRBJ2-1; D perhaps matches TRBD1 (5 bases). The CDR3 loop spans 15 amino acids. The V and J ends lost 4 bases and 0 bases respectively, with 10 bases between them. Germline V lookup: CDR1 LGHNA, CDR2 YNFKEQ. For the CDR3, the DNA is TGTGCCAGCAGCCTCGACAGTAGCTCCTACAATGAGCAGTTCTTC. It translates to CASSLDSSSYNEQFF.

This sequence joins TRBV11-2 and TRBJ1-2; 7 nucleotides align to TRBD1. The germline V gene has CDR1 SGHAT and CDR2 FQNNGV. The CDR3 consists of 13 residues. Trimming at V came to 5 bases and at J to 2 bases, leaving 2 bases not matched to a gene. CDR3 coding DNA: TGTGCCAGCAGCCCGGACAGGAACTATGGCTACACCTTC. It translates to CASSPDRNYGYTF.

This clone appeared a single time. For the CDR3, the DNA is TGTGCCAGCAGCTCCGGACAGGCAACTAATGAAAAACTGTTTTTT. The encoded protein is CASSSGQATNEKLFF. This rearrangement joins TRBV7-9 to TRBJ1-4, with TRBD1 matching over 7 bases. Germline V gives CDR1 SEHNR, CDR2 FQNEAQ (reference sequence). Trimming removed 4 bases from V and 0 bases from J; junction bases left unmatched: 2. This CDR3 comprises 15 residues.

This sequence joins TRBV6-1 and TRBJ2-1; 13 bases are shared with TRBD2. This CDR3 region has 15 residues. Per the germline V gene, CDR1 is MNHNS and CDR2 is SASEGT. Unmatched junction bases numbered 6, after V lost 4 bases and J lost 9 bases. CDR3 loop: CASSGRTSGSGEQFF. The CDR3, as DNA: TGTGCCAGCAGTGGGCGGACTAGCGGGAGTGGTGAGCAGTTCTTC.

The table lists this clone with a count of one. This sequence joins TRBV11-2 and TRBJ2-7; D not resolved. The CDR3 totals 15 residues. CDR1 is SGHAT and CDR2 is FQNNGV in the germline V gene. The germline V and J ends were trimmed by 2 bases and 2 bases, with 13 bases remaining between them. CDR3 in amino acids: CASSLLTRQTYEQYF. The CDR3 DNA reads TGTGCCAGCAGCTTATTAACGCGGCAGACCTACGAGCAGTACTTC.